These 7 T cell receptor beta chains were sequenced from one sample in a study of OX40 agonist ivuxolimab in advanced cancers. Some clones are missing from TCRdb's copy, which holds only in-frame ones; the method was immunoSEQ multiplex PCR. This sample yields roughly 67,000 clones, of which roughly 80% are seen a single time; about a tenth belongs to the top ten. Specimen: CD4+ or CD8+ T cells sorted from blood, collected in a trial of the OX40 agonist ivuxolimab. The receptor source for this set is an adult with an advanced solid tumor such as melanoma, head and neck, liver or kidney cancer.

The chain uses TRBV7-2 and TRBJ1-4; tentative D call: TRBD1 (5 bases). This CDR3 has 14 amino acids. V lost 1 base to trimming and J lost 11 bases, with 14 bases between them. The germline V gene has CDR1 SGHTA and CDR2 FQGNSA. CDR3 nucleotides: TGTGCCAGCAGCTTAGGAGGGAGTGGGGGGAAACTGTTTTTT. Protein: CASSLGGSGGKLFF.

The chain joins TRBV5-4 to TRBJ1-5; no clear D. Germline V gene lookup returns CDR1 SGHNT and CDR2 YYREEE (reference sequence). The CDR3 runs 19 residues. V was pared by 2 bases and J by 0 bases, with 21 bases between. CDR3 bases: TGTGCCAGCAGCTTAAGTCGGGGTAGGAGGCCGAATAGCAATCAGCCCCAGCATTTT. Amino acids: CASSLSRGRRPNSNQPQHF. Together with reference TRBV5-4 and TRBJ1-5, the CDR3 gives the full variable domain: ETGVTQSPTHLIKTRGQQVTLRCSSQSGHNTVSWYQQALGQGPQFIFQYYREEENGRGNFPPRFSGLQFPNYSSELNVNALELDDSALYLCASSLSRGRRPNSNQPQHFGDGTRLSIL.

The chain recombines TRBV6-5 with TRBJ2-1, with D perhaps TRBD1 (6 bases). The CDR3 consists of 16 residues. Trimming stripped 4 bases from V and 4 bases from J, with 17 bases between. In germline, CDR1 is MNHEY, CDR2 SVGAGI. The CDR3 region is CASSSLQGLGYNEQFF. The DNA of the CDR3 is TGTGCCAGCAGTTCCCTACAGGGTCTGGGGTACAATGAGCAGTTCTTC.

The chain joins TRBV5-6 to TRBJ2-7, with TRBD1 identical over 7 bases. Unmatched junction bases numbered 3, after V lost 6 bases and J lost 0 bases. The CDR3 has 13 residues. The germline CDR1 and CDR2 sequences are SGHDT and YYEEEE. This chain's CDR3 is CASNRGNSYEQYF. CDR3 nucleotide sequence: TGTGCCAGCAACAGGGGTAACTCCTACGAGCAGTACTTC.

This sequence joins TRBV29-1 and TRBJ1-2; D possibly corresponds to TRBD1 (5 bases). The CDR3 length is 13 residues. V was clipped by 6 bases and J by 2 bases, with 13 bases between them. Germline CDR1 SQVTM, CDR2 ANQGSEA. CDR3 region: CSVPGRQNYGYTF. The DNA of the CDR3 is TGCAGCGTGCCGGGACGGCAGAACTATGGCTACACCTTC.

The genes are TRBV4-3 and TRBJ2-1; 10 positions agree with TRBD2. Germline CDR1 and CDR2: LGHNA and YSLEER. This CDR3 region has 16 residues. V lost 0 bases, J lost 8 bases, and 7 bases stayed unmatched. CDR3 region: CASSQEASGSYYEQFF. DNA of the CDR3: TGCGCCAGCAGCCAAGAGGCTAGCGGGAGTTATTATGAGCAGTTCTTC.

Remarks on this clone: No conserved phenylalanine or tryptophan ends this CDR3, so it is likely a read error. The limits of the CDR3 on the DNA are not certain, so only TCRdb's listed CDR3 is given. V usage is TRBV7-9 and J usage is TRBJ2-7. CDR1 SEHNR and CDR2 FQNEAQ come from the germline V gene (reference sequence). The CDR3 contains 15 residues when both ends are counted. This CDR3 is CASSSSTKLRALQWA.